The 29 T cell receptor beta chains presented below share a single source sample, sequenced in a study of Ad26.COV2.S vaccination and SARS-CoV-2 variants. The sample's treatment: roughly 18 received Ad26.COV2.S at low or high dose, single or two shots; roughly five received placebo; per-sample allocation not given. Each sample was drawn 63 days after the first injection (of vaccine or placebo). TCRdb keeps only in-frame clones here, not all; method: immunoSEQ multiplex PCR. The repertoire includes a few hundred thousand clones, roughly four fifths of them detected once, and roughly 7.4% sits in the top ten. The material sequenced was peripheral blood, taken in a trial of Ad26.COV2.S vaccine versus placebo. The origin of the receptors is a person aged 18 to 65 who received the Ad26.COV2.S COVID-19 vaccine or a placebo.

The rearrangement uses TRBV6-5 and TRBJ1-2, with D unresolved. Trimming took off 6 bases at V and 8 bases at J, with 16 bases between the two ends. There are 13 residues in the CDR3. In germline, CDR1 is MNHEY, CDR2 SVGAGI. The CDR3, as DNA: TGTGCCAGCAGGCCTATGGGGAGCGGCGGCTACACCTTC. Protein: CASRPMGSGGYTF.

The V gene is TRBV11-3, the J gene TRBJ2-7; TRBD2 matches 7 bases. The V gene end was trimmed by 8 bases and the J gene end by 5 bases; junction bases not matched to a gene: 6. Germline CDR1 is SGHNT and CDR2 is YENEEA. The CDR3 is 12 amino acids. The CDR3 reads CASATSVHEQYF. The CDR3 region has the DNA TGTGCCAGCGCAACTAGCGTCCACGAGCAGTACTTC.

V gene TRBV6-5 combines with J gene TRBJ2-7, with TRBD2 matching 14 bases. The length of the CDR3 is 15 residues. After removal of 11 bases from V and 7 bases from J, the junction contained 13 bases not matched to a gene. CDR1 and CDR2 (germline): MNHEY, SVGAGI. The CDR3: CAVNRGLAGEWEQYF. CDR3 nucleotide sequence: TGTGCCGTCAACAGGGGACTAGCGGGAGAATGGGAGCAGTACTTC.

V gene TRBV5-6 combines with J gene TRBJ2-7; no clear D. Germline loops: CDR1 SGHDT, CDR2 YYEEEE. The CDR3 loop spans 15 amino acids. V was trimmed by 0 bases and J by 1 base, leaving 11 bases between them. CDR3 loop: CASSLGARPSYEQYF. The CDR3 coding sequence is TGTGCCAGCAGCTTGGGGGCGCGGCCGTCCTACGAGCAGTACTTC.

This clone was seen a single time. The chain links TRBV10-2 to TRBJ2-3, with 7 bases lining up with TRBD2. The germline V gene has CDR1 WSHSY and CDR2 SAAADI. The ends lost 1 base at V and 12 bases at J; junction bases unmatched: 4. The CDR3 consists of 12 residues. CDR3 region: CASSELAGKQYF. In DNA form, the CDR3 reads TGCGCCAGCAGTGAGTTAGCGGGTAAACAGTATTTT.

The chain uses TRBV29-1 and TRBJ2-5; TRBD2 matches 15 bases. The length of the CDR3 is 14 residues. The J segment lost 4 bases and the V segment lost 4 bases, leaving 1 base of the junction unmatched. CDR1 is SQVTM and CDR2 is ANQGSEA in the germline V gene. This CDR3 is CSVAGLAGGETQYF. The CDR3 nucleotides read TGCAGCGTTGCGGGACTAGCGGGAGGAGAGACCCAGTACTTC. The full variable domain, its missing parts supplied by reference TRBV29-1 and TRBJ2-5, is SAVISQKPSRDICQRGTSLTIQCQVDSQVTMMFWYRQQPGQSLTLIATANQGSEATYESGFVIDKFPISRPNLTFSTLTVSNMSPEDSSIYLCSVAGLAGGETQYFGPGTRLLVL.

The chain links TRBV18 to TRBJ2-7, with 11 positions matching TRBD2. J was trimmed by 0 bases and V by 1 base; bases with no gene match: 5. This CDR3 contains 17 residues. Germline CDR1 and CDR2: KGHSH and LQKENI. The CDR3, as DNA: TGTGCCAGCTCACCACAAAAGACTAGCGGGAACTCCTACGAGCAGTACTTC. It specifies CASSPQKTSGNSYEQYF.

The chain links TRBV25-1 to TRBJ1-5; no definite D call. Germline values: CDR1 MGHDK, CDR2 SYGVNS. This CDR3 region has 14 residues. Trimming removed 6 bases from V and 1 base from J, with 10 bases in between. CDR3 residues: CASSLGGSNQPQHF. CDR3 nucleotide sequence: TGTGCCAGCAGCCTCGGAGGAAGCAATCAGCCCCAGCATTTT. Filled out from reference TRBV25-1 and TRBJ1-5, the complete variable domain reads EADIYQTPRYLVIGTGKKITLECSQTMGHDKMYWYQQDPGMELHLIHYSYGVNSTEKGDLSSESTVSRIRTEHFPLTLESARPSHTSQYLCASSLGGSNQPQHFGDGTRLSIL.

This chain joins TRBV5-1 and TRBJ1-1, with TRBD1 matching over 7 bases. Germline V gene sequence: CDR1 SGHRS, CDR2 YFSETQ. The CDR3 sequence is 16 residues long. The V segment lost 3 bases and the J segment 0 bases; nucleotides outside the gene matches: 8. The CDR3 nucleotides are TGCGCCAGCAGCTACCGACAGGGAGGGATGAACACTGAAGCTTTCTTT. Translating gives CASSYRQGGMNTEAFF.

This clone was picked up many times. The chain uses TRBV7-9 and TRBJ1-3; the D is unclear. The CDR3 is 16 residues long. Germline loops: CDR1 SEHNR, CDR2 FQNEAQ (reference sequence). V shed 4 bases and J shed 0 bases, with 13 bases lying between them. CDR3 in amino acids: CASSSSISHSGNTIYF. CDR3 sequence (DNA): TGTGCCAGCAGCTCCAGCATCTCACACTCTGGAAACACCATATATTTT. Combining the CDR3 with reference TRBV7-9 and TRBJ1-3 gives the whole variable domain DTGVSQNPRHKITKRGQNVTFRCDPISEHNRLYWYRQTLGQGPEFLTYFQNEAQLEKSRLLSDRFSAERPKGSFSTLEIQRTEQGDSAMYLCASSSSISHSGNTIYFGEGSWLTVV.

This chain connects TRBV4-2 to TRBJ2-5; 15 bases match TRBD2. This CDR3 contains 14 residues. CDR1 and CDR2 (germline): LGHNA, YNFKEQ. Unmatched junction bases numbered 2, after V lost 3 bases and J lost 9 bases. CDR3 residues: CASSHGLAGGPQYF. The CDR3 DNA follows: TGTGCCAGCAGCCACGGACTAGCGGGGGGGCCCCAGTACTTC.

This chain joins TRBV10-1 and TRBJ2-1; TRBD2 is a possible D gene (6 bases). The CDR3 has 14 residues. V lost 3 bases and J 4 bases, leaving 10 bases between the germline ends. Germline loops: CDR1 WNHNN, CDR2 SYGVQD (reference sequence). In DNA form, the CDR3 reads TGCGCCAGCAGTGATGCGGGAACTTACAATGAGCAGTTCTTC. Translation: CASSDAGTYNEQFF.

The chain carries TRBV9 and TRBJ2-3; D gene uncertain. Trimming cost V 4 bases and J 3 bases, with 18 bases left between them. The germline V gene has CDR1 SGDLS and CDR2 YYNGEE. The CDR3 contains 16 residues. The CDR3, as DNA: TGTGCCAGCAGCCTCGCCGTTCAAGGTGGGACAGATACGCAGTATTTT. Translation gives CASSLAVQGGTDTQYF.

This sequence joins TRBV6-5 and TRBJ2-7; 8 nucleotides agree with TRBD1. V was clipped by 4 bases and J by 0 bases; unmatched bases: 5. The germline V gene has CDR1 MNHEY and CDR2 SVGAGI. The CDR3 runs to 15 residues. The CDR3 nucleotides are TGTGCCAGCAGTTGGGGACAGGCCAGCTCCTACGAGCAGTACTTC. Its translation: CASSWGQASSYEQYF.

This clone was picked up one time. A read error may explain this, as a much larger clone is one base away. The V call is TRBV6-6, the J call TRBJ2-3; D gene ambiguous. The CDR3 spans 11 residues. The V end lost 5 bases, the J end lost 6 bases, and 6 bases lay between the germline ends. Germline V CDR1 and CDR2: MNHNY, SVGAGI (reference sequence). The CDR3 nucleotides are TGTGCCAGCAGTGCCAGGGATACGCAGTATTTT. Its translation: CASSARDTQYF.

CDR3 loop: CAWISWAGTEAFF. CDR3 in DNA: TGTGCCTGGATCAGCTGGGCGGGGACTGAAGCTTTCTTT. The gene calls are TRBV30 and TRBJ1-1; D not resolved. Trimming took 4 bases from V and 5 from J, leaving 14 bases between them. The CDR3 consists of 13 residues. From germline, CDR1 is GTSNPN and CDR2 SVGIG (reference sequence).

The chain combines TRBV5-5 with TRBJ1-1, with D uncertain. From germline, CDR1 is SGHKS and CDR2 YYEKEE (reference sequence). V gave up 0 bases and J gave up 5 bases, with 8 bases separating them. The CDR3 has 13 amino acids. CDR3 sequence (DNA): TGTGCCAGCAGCTTGGTCGGGTGGACTGAAGCTTTCTTT. Encoded protein: CASSLVGWTEAFF.

J is TRBJ2-6 and V is TRBV21-1; the table names TRBD1, a call not compared with the DNA. TRBV21-1 is classified as a pseudogene. This CDR3 has 18 amino acids. The CDR3 region is CASSKVDRGLSGANVLTF. The CDR3 coding sequence is TGTGCCAGCAGCAAAGTAGACAGGGGGCTCTCTGGGGCCAACGTCCTGACTTTC.

The chain uses TRBV7-9 and TRBJ2-3, with 8 bases lining up with TRBD1. This CDR3 contains 14 residues. The junction had 3 bases not matched to a gene; V was cut back by 1 base and J by 6 bases. Germline values: CDR1 SEHNR, CDR2 FQNEAQ (reference sequence). The CDR3, as DNA: TGTGCCAGCAGCTTAGGACAGGGGACCGATACGCAGTATTTT. Translated: CASSLGQGTDTQYF.

The V gene is TRBV7-2, the J gene TRBJ2-5; D could derive from TRBD1 or TRBD2 (5 bases each). Per germline, CDR1 SGHTA and CDR2 FQGNSA. V lost 7 bases and J 1 base, leaving 16 bases between the germline ends. CDR3 length: 15 amino acids. CDR3 residues: CASNQAATVQETQYF. CDR3 DNA: TGTGCCAGCAACCAAGCGGCGACAGTCCAAGAGACCCAGTACTTC.

The chain joins TRBV19 to TRBJ1-1; D unresolved. Germline V lookup: CDR1 LNHDA, CDR2 SQIVND (reference sequence). CDR3 length equals 13 residues. Trimming stripped 9 bases from V and 3 bases from J, with 14 bases between. CDR3 coding DNA: TGTGCCAGCAAGGCTTATCAGGACACTGAAGCTTTCTTT. Its translation: CASKAYQDTEAFF.

This chain joins TRBV5-1 and TRBJ2-3; 15 nucleotides align to TRBD2. CDR1 SGHRS and CDR2 YFSETQ come from the germline V gene. The CDR3 runs to 16 residues. Unmatched junction bases numbered 8, after V lost 8 bases and J lost 4 bases. DNA of the CDR3: TGCGCCAGTGGACTAGCGGGGGGGTCCGGCGCAGATACGCAGTATTTT. Amino acids: CASGLAGGSGADTQYF.

The sample holds a few counts of this clone. The chain uses TRBV5-4 and TRBJ2-7; D uncertain. Trimming cost V 3 bases and J 4 bases, with 5 bases left between them. The CDR3 spans 11 residues. Looked up from germline, CDR1 is SGHNT and CDR2 is YYREEE (reference sequence). The CDR3 reads CASSWGYEQYF. CDR3 DNA: TGTGCCAGCAGCTGGGGATACGAGCAGTACTTC.

The table lists this clone with a few counts. This chain joins TRBV27 and TRBJ1-6, with 7 bases matching TRBD1. The CDR3 sequence is 16 residues long. Germline V lookup: CDR1 MNHEY, CDR2 SMNVEV (reference sequence). The trim removed 4 bases at V and 2 bases at J, leaving 5 bases unmatched. CDR3 bases: TGTGCCAGCAGTTCGACAGGGCGCACCTATAATTCACCCCTCCACTTT. It encodes CASSSTGRTYNSPLHF.

The chain combines TRBV24-1 with TRBJ2-5, with a weak D call TRBD1 (5 bases). Trimming left V 2 bases short and J 9 bases short, with 12 bases between. The CDR3 spans 13 residues. Germline V gene data show CDR1 as KGHDR and CDR2 as SFDVKD. The CDR3 nucleotides are TGTGCCACCAGTGATTCACCAGGGTCCCCCCAGTACTTC. Encoded protein: CATSDSPGSPQYF.

The chain couples TRBV2 to TRBJ1-2, with D maybe TRBD1 (6 bases). Germline CDR1 reads SNHLY; CDR2 reads FYNNEI. This CDR3 region has 17 residues. Trimming left V 5 bases short and J 6 bases short, with 25 bases between. As DNA, the CDR3 is TGTGCCAGCAGTCACCAAACAGGACAGTCAGGGATGCATGGCTACACCTTC. Translation: CASSHQTGQSGMHGYTF.

The CDR3 DNA follows: TGCGCCAGCAGTCTAGGCGGGGTCCCGGAGACCCAGTACTTC. Amino acid sequence: CASSLGGVPETQYF. The chain uses TRBV10-1 and TRBJ2-5; a weak D match, TRBD2 (6 bases). Germline loops: CDR1 WNHNN, CDR2 SYGVQD (reference sequence). The length of the CDR3 is 14 residues. Trimming left V 5 bases short and J 5 bases short, with 15 bases between.

V usage is TRBV19 and J usage is TRBJ1-5; D gene uncertain. Trimming cost V 3 bases and J 5 bases, with 8 bases left between them. This CDR3 region has 13 residues. The germline V gene has CDR1 LNHDA and CDR2 SQIVND (reference sequence). Written as DNA, the CDR3 is TGTGCCAGTAGTATCCGCGTTGATCAGCCCCAGCATTTT. Its protein product is CASSIRVDQPQHF. Based on the CDR3 plus reference TRBV19 and TRBJ1-5, the full variable domain is DGGITQSPKYLFRKEGQNVTLSCEQNLNHDAMYWYRQDPGQGLRLIYYSQIVNDFQKGDIAEGYSVSREKKESFPLTVTSAQKNPTAFYLCASSIRVDQPQHFGDGTRLSIL.

V usage is TRBV6-5 and J usage is TRBJ2-5; D is undetermined. The V gene's germline CDR1 is MNHEY and CDR2 SVGAGI. The CDR3 is 11 residues long. V gave up 6 bases and J gave up 3 bases, with 5 bases separating them. DNA of the CDR3: TGTGCCAGCAGCTTGAAAGAGACCCAGTACTTC. This encodes CASSLKETQYF.